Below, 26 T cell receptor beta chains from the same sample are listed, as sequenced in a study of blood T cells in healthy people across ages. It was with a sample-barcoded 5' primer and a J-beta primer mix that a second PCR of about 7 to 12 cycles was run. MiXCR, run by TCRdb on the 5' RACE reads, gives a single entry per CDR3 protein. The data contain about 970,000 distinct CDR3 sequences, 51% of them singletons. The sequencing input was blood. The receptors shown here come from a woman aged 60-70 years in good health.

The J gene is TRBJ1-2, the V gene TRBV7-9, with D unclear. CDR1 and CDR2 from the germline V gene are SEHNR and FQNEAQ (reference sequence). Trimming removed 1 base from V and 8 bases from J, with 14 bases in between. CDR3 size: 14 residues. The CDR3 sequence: CASSLVEVSRGYTF. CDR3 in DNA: TGTGCCAGCAGCTTAGTGGAAGTTTCTCGGGGCTACACCTTC.

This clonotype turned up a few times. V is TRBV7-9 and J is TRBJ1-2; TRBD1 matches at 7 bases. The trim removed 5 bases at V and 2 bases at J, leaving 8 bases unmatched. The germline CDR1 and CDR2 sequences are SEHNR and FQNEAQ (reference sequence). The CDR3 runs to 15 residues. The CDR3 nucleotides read TGTGCCAGCAGCCTCCGACAGGGACGGAACTATGGCTACACCTTC. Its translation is CASSLRQGRNYGYTF.

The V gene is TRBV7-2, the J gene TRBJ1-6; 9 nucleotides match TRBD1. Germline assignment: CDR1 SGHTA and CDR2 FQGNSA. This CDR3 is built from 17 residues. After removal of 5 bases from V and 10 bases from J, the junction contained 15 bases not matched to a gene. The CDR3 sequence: CASSRQPPGQGYSPLHF. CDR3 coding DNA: TGTGCCAGCAGCCGACAACCACCGGGACAGGGTTACTCACCCCTCCACTTT.

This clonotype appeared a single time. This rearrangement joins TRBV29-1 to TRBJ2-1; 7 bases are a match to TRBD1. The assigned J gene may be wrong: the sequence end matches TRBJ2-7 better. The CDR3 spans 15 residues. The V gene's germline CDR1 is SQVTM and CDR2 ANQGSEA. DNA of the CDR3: TGCAGCGTTAACAGACAGGGTCCCTCCTACAATGAGCAGTACTTC. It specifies CSVNRQGPSYNEQYF.

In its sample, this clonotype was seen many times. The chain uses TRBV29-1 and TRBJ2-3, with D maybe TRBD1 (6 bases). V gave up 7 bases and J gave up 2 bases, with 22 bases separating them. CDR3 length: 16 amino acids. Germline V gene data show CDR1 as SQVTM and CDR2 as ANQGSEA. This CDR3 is CSASGHRDTYTDTQYF. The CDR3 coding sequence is TGCAGCGCTTCAGGACACCGGGACACCTACACAGATACGCAGTATTTT.

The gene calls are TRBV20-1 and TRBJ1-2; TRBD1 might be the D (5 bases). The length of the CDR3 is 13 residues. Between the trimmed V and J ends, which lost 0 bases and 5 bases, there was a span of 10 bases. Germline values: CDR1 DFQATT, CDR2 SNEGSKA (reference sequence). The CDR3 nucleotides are TGCAGTGCTAGAGATGGGGCAGGATATGGCTACACCTTC. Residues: CSARDGAGYGYTF.

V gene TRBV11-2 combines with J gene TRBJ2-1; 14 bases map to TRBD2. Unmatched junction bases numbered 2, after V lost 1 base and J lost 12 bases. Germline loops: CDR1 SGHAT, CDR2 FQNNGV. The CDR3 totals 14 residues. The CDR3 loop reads CASSLGLAGGRQFF. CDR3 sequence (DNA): TGTGCCAGCAGCTTAGGACTAGCGGGAGGGAGGCAGTTCTTC.

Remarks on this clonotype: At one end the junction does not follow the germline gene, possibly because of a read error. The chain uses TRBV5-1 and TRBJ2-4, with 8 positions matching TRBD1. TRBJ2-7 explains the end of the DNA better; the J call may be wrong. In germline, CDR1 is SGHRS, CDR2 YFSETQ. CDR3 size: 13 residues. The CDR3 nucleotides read TGCCCCAGCGGCCGAAACCAGGGGGCCGAGCAGTACTTC. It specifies CPSGRNQGAEQYF.

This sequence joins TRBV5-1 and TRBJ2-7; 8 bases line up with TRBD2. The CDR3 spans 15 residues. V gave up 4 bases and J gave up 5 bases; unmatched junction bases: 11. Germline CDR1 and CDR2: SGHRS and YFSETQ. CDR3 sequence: CASSTPAGERNEQYF. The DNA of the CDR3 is TGCGCCAGCAGCACCCCAGCGGGAGAAAGGAACGAGCAGTACTTC.

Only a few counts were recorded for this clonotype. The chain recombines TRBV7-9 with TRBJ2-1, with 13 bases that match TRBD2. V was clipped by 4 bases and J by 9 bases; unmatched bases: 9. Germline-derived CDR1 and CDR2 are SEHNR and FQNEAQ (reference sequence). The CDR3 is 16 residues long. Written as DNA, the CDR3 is TGTGCCAGCAGCTCCGGGACTAGCGGGGACCTTAGTGAGCAGTTCTTC. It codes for CASSSGTSGDLSEQFF.

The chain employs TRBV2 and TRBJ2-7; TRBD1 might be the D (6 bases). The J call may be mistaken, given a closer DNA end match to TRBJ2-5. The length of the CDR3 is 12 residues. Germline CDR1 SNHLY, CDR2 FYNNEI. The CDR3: CASKNRDETQYF. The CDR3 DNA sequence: TGTGCCAGCAAGAACAGGGACGAGACCCAGTACTTC.

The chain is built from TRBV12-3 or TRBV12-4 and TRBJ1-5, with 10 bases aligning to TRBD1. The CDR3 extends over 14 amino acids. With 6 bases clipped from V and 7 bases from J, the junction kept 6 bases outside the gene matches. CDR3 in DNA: TGTGCCAGCAGAGGGGACAGGGGAGAACAGCCCCAGCATTTT. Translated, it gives CASRGDRGEQPQHF.

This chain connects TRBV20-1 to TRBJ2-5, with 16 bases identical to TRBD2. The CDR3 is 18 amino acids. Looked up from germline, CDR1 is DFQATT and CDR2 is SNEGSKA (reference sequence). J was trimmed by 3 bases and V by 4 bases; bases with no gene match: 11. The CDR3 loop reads CSAKPGLAGGPLEETQYF. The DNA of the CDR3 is TGCAGTGCTAAACCGGGACTAGCGGGAGGGCCCCTAGAAGAGACCCAGTACTTC.

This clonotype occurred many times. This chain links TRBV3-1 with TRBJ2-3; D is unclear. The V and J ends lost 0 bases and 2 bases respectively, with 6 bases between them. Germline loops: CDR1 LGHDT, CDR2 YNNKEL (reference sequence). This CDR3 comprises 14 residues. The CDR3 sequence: CASSQDYNTDTQYF. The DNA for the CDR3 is TGTGCCAGCAGCCAAGACTATAACACAGATACGCAGTATTTT.

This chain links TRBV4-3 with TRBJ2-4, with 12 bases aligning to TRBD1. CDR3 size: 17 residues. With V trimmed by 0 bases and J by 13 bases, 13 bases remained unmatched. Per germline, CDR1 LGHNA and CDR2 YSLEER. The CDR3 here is CASSQEAPGQGAFEQYF. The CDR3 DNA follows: TGCGCCAGCAGCCAAGAAGCCCCGGGACAGGGGGCTTTTGAGCAGTACTTC.

CDR3 residues: CATSRGQGAGANVLTF. CDR3 DNA sequence: TGTGCCACCAGCAGAGGGCAAGGGGCTGGGGCCAACGTCCTGACTTTC. V and J are TRBV15 and TRBJ2-6, with D perhaps matching TRBD1 (5 bases). The germline V and J ends were trimmed by 1 base and 2 bases, with 9 bases remaining between them. CDR1 LNHNV and CDR2 YYDKDF come from the germline V gene (reference sequence). There are 16 residues in the CDR3.

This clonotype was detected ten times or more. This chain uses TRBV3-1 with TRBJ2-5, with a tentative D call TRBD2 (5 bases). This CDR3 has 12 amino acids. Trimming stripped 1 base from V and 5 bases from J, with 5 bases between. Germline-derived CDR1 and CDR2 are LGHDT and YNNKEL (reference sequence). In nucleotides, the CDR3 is TGTGCCAGCAGCCAAGGAGGGGAGACCCAGTACTTC. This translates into CASSQGGETQYF.

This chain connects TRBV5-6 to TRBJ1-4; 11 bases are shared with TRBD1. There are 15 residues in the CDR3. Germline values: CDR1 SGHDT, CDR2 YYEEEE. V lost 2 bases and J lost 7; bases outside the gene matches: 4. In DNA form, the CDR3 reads TGTGCCAGCAGCTTATTCGGGACAGGGGGTGAAAAACTGTTTTTT. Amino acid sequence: CASSLFGTGGEKLFF. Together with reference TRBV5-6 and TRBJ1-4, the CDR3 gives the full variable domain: DAGVTQSPTHLIKTRGQQVTLRCSPKSGHDTVSWYQQALGQGPQFIFQYYEEEERQRGNFPDRFSGHQFPNYSSELNVNALLLGDSALYLCASSLFGTGGEKLFFGSGTQLSVL.

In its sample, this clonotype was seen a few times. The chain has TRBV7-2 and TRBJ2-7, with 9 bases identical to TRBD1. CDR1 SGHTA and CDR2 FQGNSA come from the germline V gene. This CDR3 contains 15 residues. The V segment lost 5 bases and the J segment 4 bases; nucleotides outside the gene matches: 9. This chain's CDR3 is CASSIRTGEAYEQYF. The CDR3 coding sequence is TGTGCCAGCAGCATACGGACAGGGGAGGCGTACGAGCAGTACTTC.

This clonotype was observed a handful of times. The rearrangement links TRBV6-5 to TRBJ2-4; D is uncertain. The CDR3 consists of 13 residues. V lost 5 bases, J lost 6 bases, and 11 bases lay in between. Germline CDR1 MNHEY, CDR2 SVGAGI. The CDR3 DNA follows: TGTGCCAGCAGTGATCAAGTGGGAAACATTCAGTACTTC. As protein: CASSDQVGNIQYF.

The CDR3 DNA reads TGTGCCAGCAGTTATGGCAGGGGCACCGGGGAGCTGTTTTTT. It translates to CASSYGRGTGELFF. The chain joins TRBV6-5 to TRBJ2-2; D may be TRBD1 (6 bases). Germline CDR1 MNHEY, CDR2 SVGAGI. CDR3 length: 14 amino acids. Trimming took off 3 bases at V and 4 bases at J, with 9 bases between the two ends.

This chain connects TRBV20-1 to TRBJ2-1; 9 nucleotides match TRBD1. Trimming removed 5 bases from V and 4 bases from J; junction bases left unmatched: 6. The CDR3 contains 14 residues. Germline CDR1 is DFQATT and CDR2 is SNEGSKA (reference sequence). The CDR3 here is CSASDRGGYNEQFF. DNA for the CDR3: TGCAGTGCTTCCGACAGGGGGGGTTACAATGAGCAGTTCTTC.

The CDR3 sequence is CASSSDTYNEQYF. CDR3 coding DNA: TGTGCCAGCAGCTCTGACACCTACAATGAGCAGTACTTC. The chain couples TRBV5-5 to TRBJ2-7; D gene uncertain. This CDR3 is built from 13 residues. CDR1 SGHKS and CDR2 YYEKEE come from the germline V gene (reference sequence). The V gene lost 3 bases and the J gene lost 7 bases, with 14 bases spanning the gap.

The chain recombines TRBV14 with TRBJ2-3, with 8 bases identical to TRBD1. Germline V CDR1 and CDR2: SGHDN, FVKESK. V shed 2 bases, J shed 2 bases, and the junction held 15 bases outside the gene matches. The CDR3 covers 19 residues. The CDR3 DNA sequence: TGTGCCAGCAGCCAACAACGTTGGAGGGACAGGATATACACAGATACGCAGTATTTT. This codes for CASSQQRWRDRIYTDTQYF.

Written as DNA, the CDR3 is TGTGCCACCAGCAAGGGGTACACCCAAGGAGGCGAGCAGTACTTC. It encodes CATSKGYTQGGEQYF. The chain couples TRBV15 to TRBJ2-7; possibly TRBD1 or TRBD2 for D (5 bases each). The V gene lost 4 bases and the J gene lost 6 bases, with 19 bases spanning the gap. The CDR3 has 15 amino acids. CDR1 LNHNV and CDR2 YYDKDF come from the germline V gene (reference sequence).

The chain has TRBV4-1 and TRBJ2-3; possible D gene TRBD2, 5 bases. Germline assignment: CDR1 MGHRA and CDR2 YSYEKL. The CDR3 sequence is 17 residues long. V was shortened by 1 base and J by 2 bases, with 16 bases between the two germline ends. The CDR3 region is CASSQATGSAFTDTQYF. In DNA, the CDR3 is TGCGCCAGCAGCCAAGCGACGGGGTCAGCATTCACAGATACGCAGTATTTT.